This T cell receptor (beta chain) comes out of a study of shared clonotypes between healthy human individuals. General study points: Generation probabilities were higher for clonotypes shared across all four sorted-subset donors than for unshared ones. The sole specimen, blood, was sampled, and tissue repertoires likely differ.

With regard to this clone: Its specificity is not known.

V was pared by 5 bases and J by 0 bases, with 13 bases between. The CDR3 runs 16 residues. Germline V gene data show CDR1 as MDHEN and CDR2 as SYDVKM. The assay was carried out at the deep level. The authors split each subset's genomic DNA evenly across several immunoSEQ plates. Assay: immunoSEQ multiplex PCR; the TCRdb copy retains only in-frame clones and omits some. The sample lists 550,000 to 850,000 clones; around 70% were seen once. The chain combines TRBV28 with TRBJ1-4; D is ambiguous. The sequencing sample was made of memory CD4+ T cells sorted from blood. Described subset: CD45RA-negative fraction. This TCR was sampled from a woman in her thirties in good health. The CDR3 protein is CASSQIHPSTNEKLFF. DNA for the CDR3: TGTGCCAGCAGTCAAATTCACCCTTCAACTAATGAAAAACTGTTTTTT.